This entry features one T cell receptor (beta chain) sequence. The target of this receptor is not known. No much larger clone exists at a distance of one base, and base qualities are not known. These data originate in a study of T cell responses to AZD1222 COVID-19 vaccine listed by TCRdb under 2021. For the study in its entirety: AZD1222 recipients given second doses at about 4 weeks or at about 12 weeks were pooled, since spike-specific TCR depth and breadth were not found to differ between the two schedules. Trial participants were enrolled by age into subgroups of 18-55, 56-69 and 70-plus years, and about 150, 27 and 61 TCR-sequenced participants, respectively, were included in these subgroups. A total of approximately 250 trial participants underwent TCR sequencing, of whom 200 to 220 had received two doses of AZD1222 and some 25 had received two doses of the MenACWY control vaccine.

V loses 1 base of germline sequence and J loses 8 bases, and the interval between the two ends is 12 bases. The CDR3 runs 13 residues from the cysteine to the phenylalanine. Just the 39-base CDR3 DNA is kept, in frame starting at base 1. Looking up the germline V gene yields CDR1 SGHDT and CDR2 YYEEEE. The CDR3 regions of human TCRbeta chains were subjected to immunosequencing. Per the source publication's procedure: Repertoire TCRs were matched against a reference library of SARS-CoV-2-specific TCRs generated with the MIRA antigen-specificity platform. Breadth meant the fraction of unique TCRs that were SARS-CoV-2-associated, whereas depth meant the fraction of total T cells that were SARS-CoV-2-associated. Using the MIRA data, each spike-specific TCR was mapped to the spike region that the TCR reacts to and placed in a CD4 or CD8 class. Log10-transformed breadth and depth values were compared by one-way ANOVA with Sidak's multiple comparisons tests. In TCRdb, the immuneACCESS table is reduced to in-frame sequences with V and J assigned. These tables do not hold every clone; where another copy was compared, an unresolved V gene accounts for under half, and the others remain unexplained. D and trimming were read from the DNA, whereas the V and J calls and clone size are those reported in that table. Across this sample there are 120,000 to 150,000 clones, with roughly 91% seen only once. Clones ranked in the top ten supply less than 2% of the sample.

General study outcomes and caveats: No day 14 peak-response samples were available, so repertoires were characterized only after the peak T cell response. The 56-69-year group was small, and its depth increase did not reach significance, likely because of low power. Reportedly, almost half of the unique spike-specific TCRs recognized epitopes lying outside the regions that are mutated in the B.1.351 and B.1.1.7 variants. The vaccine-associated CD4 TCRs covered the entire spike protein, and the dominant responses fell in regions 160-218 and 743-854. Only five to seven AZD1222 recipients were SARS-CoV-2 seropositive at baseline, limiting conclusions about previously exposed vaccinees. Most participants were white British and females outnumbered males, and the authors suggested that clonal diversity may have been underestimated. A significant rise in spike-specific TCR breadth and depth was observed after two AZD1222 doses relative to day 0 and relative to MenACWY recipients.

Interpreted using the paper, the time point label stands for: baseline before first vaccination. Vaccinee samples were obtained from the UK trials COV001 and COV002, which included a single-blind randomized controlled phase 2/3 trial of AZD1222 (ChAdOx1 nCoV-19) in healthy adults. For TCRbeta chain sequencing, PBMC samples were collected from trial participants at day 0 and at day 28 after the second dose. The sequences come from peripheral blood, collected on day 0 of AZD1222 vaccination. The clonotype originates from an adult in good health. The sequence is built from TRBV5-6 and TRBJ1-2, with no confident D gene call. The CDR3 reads CASSLRKVKGYTF. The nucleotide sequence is TGTGCCAGCAGCTTGCGCAAGGTGAAGGGCTACACCTTC.